This TCR beta chain was sequenced during a study of OX40 agonist ivuxolimab in advanced cancers. Across the whole study: Those enrolled were 70% to 85% male, with a mean age of around 57 years and ages from roughly 20 to 85.

Method: immunoSEQ multiplex PCR; TCRdb's copy keeps in-frame clones and lacks some. The table lists around 66,000 clones, 85% to 90% of them singletons. In regard to this clone: Antigen unknown.

Cycle 7 day 1, cycle 4 day 1, and baseline were the timepoints at which blood was sampled. Regarding the study as a whole: Within 6 weeks, CD4+ and CD8+ blood T cells expanded clonally at 0.1 to 3.0 mg/kg.

The CDR3 loop spans 16 amino acids. V shed 7 bases, J shed 4 bases, and the junction held 13 bases outside the gene matches. Germline assignment: CDR1 SQVTM and CDR2 ANQGSEA. The starting material was CD4+ or CD8+ T cells sorted from blood, obtained in a trial of the OX40 agonist ivuxolimab. This receptor was identified in an adult with an advanced solid tumor such as melanoma, head and neck, liver or kidney cancer. The chain uses TRBV29-1 and TRBJ2-3; 11 bases match TRBD2. The CDR3 spells CSAGTSGTSNADTQYF. The CDR3 region has the DNA TGCAGCGCCGGGACTAGCGGTACGAGTAACGCAGATACGCAGTATTTT.